This TCR beta chain was documented in a study of cytomegalovirus exposure and HLA in healthy donors. The PCR employed 60 Vbeta primers together with 13 Jbeta primers. Produced via immunoSEQ multiplex PCR; TCRdb's table is partial and in-frame only. Of more than 150,000 clones listed, 80% to 85% are singletons. Findings and caveats of the study: Prediction of most subjects' HLA-A and HLA-B alleles by TCR beta sequences was reportedly accurate.

The CDR3 is 12 amino acids. Germline V CDR1 and CDR2: GTSNPN, SVGIG (reference sequence). V lost 1 base and J lost 6, with 10 bases in between. To note about this clone: Its matching antigen is unknown.

Input material: PBMCs. This TCR came from a boy aged 2 to 9 in good health and CMV-seronegative. The chain links TRBV30 to TRBJ2-7, with D possibly matching TRBD2 (5 bases). CDR3 in amino acids: CAWSEVSGEQYF. CDR3 DNA sequence: TGTGCCTGGAGTGAGGTGAGCGGCGAGCAGTACTTC.